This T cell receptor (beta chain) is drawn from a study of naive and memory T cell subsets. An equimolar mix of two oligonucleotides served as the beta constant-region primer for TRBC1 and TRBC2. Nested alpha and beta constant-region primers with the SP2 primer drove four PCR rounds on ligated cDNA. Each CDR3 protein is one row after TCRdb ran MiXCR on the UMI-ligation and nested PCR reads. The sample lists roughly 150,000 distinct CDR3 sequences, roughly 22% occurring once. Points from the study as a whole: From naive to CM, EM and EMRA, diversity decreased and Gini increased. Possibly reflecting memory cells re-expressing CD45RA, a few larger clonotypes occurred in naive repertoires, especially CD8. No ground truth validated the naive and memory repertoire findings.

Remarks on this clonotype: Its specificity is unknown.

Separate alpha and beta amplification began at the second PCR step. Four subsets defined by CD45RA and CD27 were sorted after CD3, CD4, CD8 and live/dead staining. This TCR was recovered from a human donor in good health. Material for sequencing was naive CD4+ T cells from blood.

The CDR3: CASSLAATGETQYF. DNA for the CDR3: TGTGCCAGCAGCTTAGCGGCAACAGGGGAGACCCAGTACTTC. J is TRBJ2-5 and V is TRBV7-2; D might be TRBD1 (6 bases). V lost 0 bases to trimming and J lost 5 bases, with 10 bases between them. This CDR3 is 14 amino acids long. Germline V gene lookup returns CDR1 SGHTA and CDR2 FQGNSA. Full variable domain (missing parts from reference TRBV7-2 and TRBJ2-5): GAGVSQSPSNKVTEKGKDVELRCDPISGHTALYWYRQSLGQGLEFLIYFQGNSAPDKSGLPSDRFSAERTGGSVSTLTIQRTQQEDSAVYLCASSLAATGETQYFGPGTRLLVL.